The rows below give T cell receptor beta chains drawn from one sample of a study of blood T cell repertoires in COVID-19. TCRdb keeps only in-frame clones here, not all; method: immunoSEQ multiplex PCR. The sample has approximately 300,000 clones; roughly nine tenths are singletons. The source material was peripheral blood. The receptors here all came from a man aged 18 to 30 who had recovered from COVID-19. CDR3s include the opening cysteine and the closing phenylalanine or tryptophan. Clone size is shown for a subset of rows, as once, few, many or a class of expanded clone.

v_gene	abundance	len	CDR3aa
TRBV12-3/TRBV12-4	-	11	CASRTGDTQYF
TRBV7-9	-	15	CASTGTGTHYNEQFF
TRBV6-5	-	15	CASSLGAGGGNEQFF
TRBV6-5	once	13	CASSPRDYTEAFF
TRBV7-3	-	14	CASSFASGPYEQYF
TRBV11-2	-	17	CASSLDPARGSNSPLHF
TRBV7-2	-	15	CASSFSGTGDYEQYF
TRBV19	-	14	CASTTDRAIEKLFF
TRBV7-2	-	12	CASSGDRVGYTF
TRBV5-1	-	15	CASSSKPAGQGGYTF
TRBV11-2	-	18	CASSLRWLAGPSSYEQYF
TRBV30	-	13	CAWSPGLGSEQYF
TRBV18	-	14	CASSRTDMNTEAFF
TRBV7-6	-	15	CASTLSGTGDGTQYF
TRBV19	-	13	CASTGQMNTEAFF
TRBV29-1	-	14	CSVAGGALGYEQYF